What follows are 24 T cell receptor beta chains derived from one specimen sequenced in a study of identical twins. TCRdb ran MiXCR on the 5' RACE reads and lists one entry per CDR3 protein. The sample gives roughly 570,000 distinct CDR3 sequences, approximately 9.6% of which show up once; around 3.2% is in the top ten. A further study also used this sample, focusing on yellow fever vaccine responses in identical twins.

Sequencing was performed on PBMCs. These receptors were collected from a woman under 30 in good health.

This clonotype was counted only a few times. The gene calls are TRBV29-1 and TRBJ2-3; 7 bases are a match to TRBD1. In germline, CDR1 is SQVTM, CDR2 ANQGSEA. There are 15 residues in the CDR3. The V and J ends lost 6 bases and 2 bases, in that order; junction bases with no gene match: 11. The CDR3 protein is CSVSSGTEYTDTQYF. CDR3 nucleotides: TGCAGCGTCTCATCCGGGACAGAGTACACAGATACGCAGTATTTT.

This clonotype came up a few times. The J gene is TRBJ1-4, the V gene TRBV4-1, with TRBD1 as a possible D gene (6 bases). Per the germline V gene, CDR1 is MGHRA and CDR2 is YSYEKL. The CDR3 has 15 residues. V lost 3 bases, J lost 1 base, and 9 bases lay in between. The CDR3 DNA follows: TGCGCCAGCAGCCATCCGGACAGAACTAATGAAAAACTGTTTTTT. Protein: CASSHPDRTNEKLFF.

This chain joins TRBV15 and TRBJ2-7; the D gene is possibly TRBD1 (6 bases). The CDR3 length is 15 residues. In germline, CDR1 is LNHNV, CDR2 YYDKDF (reference sequence). Trimming stripped 0 bases from V and 2 bases from J, with 11 bases between. CDR3 nucleotides: TGTGCCACCAGCAGAGATGGGACAAAAACCTACGAGCAGTACTTC. The encoded protein is CATSRDGTKTYEQYF.

This clonotype was observed at least ten times. V and J are TRBV18 and TRBJ1-1; D gene ambiguous. The CDR3 spans 13 residues. Per germline, CDR1 KGHSH and CDR2 LQKENI. Deletions cut 3 bases from V and 0 bases from J, with 5 bases between. CDR3 nucleotides: TGTGCCAGCTCACCGACGGTGAACACTGAAGCTTTCTTT. Translating gives CASSPTVNTEAFF.

This clonotype was seen a single time. The chain carries TRBV27 and TRBJ1-4; D gene uncertain. The CDR3 covers 15 residues. The germline V and J ends were trimmed by 5 bases and 3 bases, with 13 bases remaining between them. Germline CDR1 MNHEY, CDR2 SMNVEV (reference sequence). This CDR3 is CASSRLEIPNEKLFF. CDR3 bases: TGTGCCAGCAGTCGTCTAGAGATACCTAATGAAAAACTGTTTTTT.

This clonotype has a count of ten or more. The CDR3 loop is CASSFLSPSTDTQYF. CDR3 nucleotide sequence: TGCGCCAGCAGCTTCTTATCACCTAGCACAGATACGCAGTATTTT. V gene TRBV5-1 combines with J gene TRBJ2-3; D unresolved. The CDR3 is 15 amino acids. CDR1 SGHRS and CDR2 YFSETQ come from the germline V gene. Trimming took off 2 bases at V and 0 bases at J, with 10 bases between the two ends.

V usage is TRBV30 and J usage is TRBJ2-7; D unresolved. The CDR3 has 11 amino acids. The germline V and J ends were trimmed by 2 bases and 6 bases, with 8 bases remaining between them. Germline V gene data show CDR1 as GTSNPN and CDR2 as SVGIG (reference sequence). The CDR3 loop reads CAWSRSTEQYF. The CDR3 bases are TGTGCCTGGAGTCGGTCCACCGAGCAGTACTTC.

This clonotype was seen repeatedly, ten times or more. V gene TRBV29-1 combines with J gene TRBJ1-1; D is perhaps TRBD1 (6 bases). Trimming took 7 bases from V and 4 from J, leaving 22 bases between them. Germline values: CDR1 SQVTM, CDR2 ANQGSEA. This CDR3 region has 15 residues. The CDR3 reads CSGRPSGGRGTEAFF. CDR3 DNA: TGCAGCGGCCGCCCTTCGGGGGGCAGGGGCACTGAAGCTTTCTTT.

Ten or more counts support this clonotype. This rearrangement joins TRBV12-3 or TRBV12-4 to TRBJ1-5, with D perhaps TRBD1 (6 bases). CDR3 length equals 17 residues. Trimming took 3 bases from V and 2 from J, leaving 17 bases between them. The chain's CDR3 is CASSFSLSRGGNQPQHF. In nucleotides, the CDR3 is TGTGCCAGCAGTTTTAGTCTTTCCAGGGGCGGCAATCAGCCCCAGCATTTT.

This clonotype showed up many times. The V gene is TRBV5-5, the J gene TRBJ2-3; TRBD2 is a possible D gene (8 bases). CDR1 and CDR2 from the germline V gene are SGHKS and YYEKEE (reference sequence). V was cut by 0 bases and J by 10 bases, with 15 bases left in between. CDR3 length equals 14 residues. CDR3 loop: CASSLERGREAQYF. The CDR3 DNA follows: TGTGCCAGCAGCTTGGAGAGGGGGCGGGAGGCGCAGTATTTT.

In this sample, this clonotype turned up many times. The rearrangement links TRBV6-4 to TRBJ2-4; D is perhaps TRBD1 (5 bases). Germline values: CDR1 MRHNA, CDR2 SNTAGT. Deletions cut 6 bases from V and 0 bases from J, with 9 bases between. The CDR3 contains 14 residues. This CDR3 reads CASRDILAKNIQYF. CDR3 coding DNA: TGTGCCAGCAGGGACATCTTAGCCAAAAACATTCAGTACTTC.

This clonotype was found many times. This rearrangement joins TRBV4-3 to TRBJ1-1; unclear D gene. Trimming cost V 1 base and J 1 base, with 10 bases left between them. The length of the CDR3 is 15 residues. The germline V gene has CDR1 LGHNA and CDR2 YSLEER. The CDR3 is CASSQVLWQNTEAFF. For the CDR3, the DNA is TGCGCCAGCAGCCAAGTTCTTTGGCAGAACACTGAAGCTTTCTTT.

The chain combines TRBV4-3 with TRBJ2-1, with D possibly being TRBD2 (6 bases). The germline V and J ends were trimmed by 2 bases and 6 bases, with 11 bases remaining between them. The CDR3 consists of 14 residues. Germline V gives CDR1 LGHNA, CDR2 YSLEER. CDR3 sequence reads: CASSQWRDLNEQFF. In nucleotides, the CDR3 is TGCGCCAGCAGCCAATGGCGGGACCTCAATGAGCAGTTCTTC.

A few counts support this clonotype. This rearrangement joins TRBV12-3 or TRBV12-4 to TRBJ2-7; 7 nucleotides align to TRBD1. The junction had 4 bases not matched to a gene; V was cut back by 5 bases and J by 0 bases. The CDR3 has 14 residues. The CDR3 nucleotides read TGTGCCAGCAGTGGGACAGATAACTCCTACGAGCAGTACTTC. Translation: CASSGTDNSYEQYF.

The chain couples TRBV30 to TRBJ1-1; D not certain. Between the trimmed V and J ends, which lost 4 bases and 4 bases, there was a span of 7 bases. This CDR3 has 11 amino acids. Germline CDR1 is GTSNPN and CDR2 is SVGIG (reference sequence). CDR3 residues: CAWNLVTEAFF. The CDR3 nucleotides read TGTGCCTGGAATCTTGTCACTGAAGCTTTCTTT.

The rearrangement uses TRBV7-9 and TRBJ2-1; maybe TRBD2 (7 bases). This CDR3 has 16 residues. Germline V gene data show CDR1 as SEHNR and CDR2 as FQNEAQ (reference sequence). Trimming shortened V by 4 bases and J by 4 bases, and 17 bases separated the two germline ends. CDR3 sequence reads: CASSSSGGGQYNEQFF. CDR3 in DNA: TGTGCCAGCAGCTCAAGTGGCGGGGGCCAATACAATGAGCAGTTCTTC.

The CDR3 DNA reads as TGTGCCAGCAGCTTATCGTCGGACTTCCTCTATGGCTACACCTTC. Encoded protein: CASSLSSDFLYGYTF. The chain is built from TRBV7-9 and TRBJ1-2; no clear D. Germline values: CDR1 SEHNR, CDR2 FQNEAQ (reference sequence). V lost 2 bases to trimming and J lost 4 bases, with 14 bases between them. The CDR3 is 15 residues long.

This clonotype was seen many times. This chain connects TRBV6-6 to TRBJ2-7; D remains ambiguous. The germline V gene has CDR1 MNHNY and CDR2 SVGAGI (reference sequence). There are 12 residues in the CDR3. V was clipped by 3 bases and J by 1 base, with 4 bases between them. The CDR3 loop is CASSYESYEQYF. The DNA of the CDR3 is TGTGCCAGCAGTTATGAATCCTACGAGCAGTACTTC.

This clonotype was seen ten or more times. The DNA for the CDR3 is TGTGCCAGCAGTTACCTCGGTCCGGGCCAACCCACCGGGGAGCTGTTTTTT. Protein product: CASSYLGPGQPTGELFF. This chain uses TRBV6-7 with TRBJ2-2; the D is unclear. TRBV6-7 is filed as an ORF, its function uncertain. The CDR3 has 17 residues. V dropped 2 bases and J dropped 4 bases, with 17 bases sitting between them.

This clonotype was recorded a few times. This chain joins TRBV19 and TRBJ2-5; 8 bases agree with TRBD1. CDR1 is LNHDA and CDR2 is SQIVND in the germline V gene (reference sequence). The CDR3 is made up of 15 amino acids. The V segment lost 4 bases and the J segment 4 bases; nucleotides outside the gene matches: 8. The CDR3 loop is CASSNRQGIGETQYF. CDR3 DNA sequence: TGTGCCAGTAGTAACCGACAGGGGATTGGAGAGACCCAGTACTTC.

This clonotype was detected a few times. The V gene is TRBV30, the J gene TRBJ2-3, with TRBD2 matching 9 bases. From germline, CDR1 is GTSNPN and CDR2 SVGIG (reference sequence). This CDR3 has 10 amino acids. The CDR3 protein is CASGGGAYYF. In nucleotides, the CDR3 is TGTGCTTCCGGCGGGGGGGCCTATTATTTT.

The genes are TRBV7-2 and TRBJ2-1; 8 bases align to TRBD2. V trimming: 2 bases; J trimming: 5 bases; junction bases outside the gene matches: 5. Germline loops: CDR1 SGHTA, CDR2 FQGNSA. The CDR3 consists of 15 residues. In DNA form, the CDR3 reads TGTGCCAGCAGCTTATCCCCGGGAGGGAACAATGAGCAGTTCTTC. Protein product: CASSLSPGGNNEQFF.

V gene TRBV6-2 or TRBV6-3 combines with J gene TRBJ1-5; D remains ambiguous. Trimming pared 7 bases from V and 0 bases from J, leaving 13 bases between. Germline V gives CDR1 MNHEY, CDR2 SVGEGT. This CDR3 contains 15 residues. CDR3: CASTTPSYSNQPQHF. Here the CDR3 DNA reads TGTGCCAGCACCACGCCGAGCTATAGCAATCAGCCCCAGCATTTT.

The CDR3 loop is CASSEQGDSPLHF. As DNA, the CDR3 is TGTGCCAGCAGTGAACAGGGCGATTCACCCCTCCACTTT. V is TRBV2 and J is TRBJ1-6; D may be TRBD1 (5 bases). Germline assignment: CDR1 SNHLY and CDR2 FYNNEI. The CDR3 length is 13 residues. The V end lost 2 bases, the J end lost 8 bases, and 7 bases lay between the germline ends.